The following is a T cell receptor (beta chain) sequence with its context. This clone's antigen is unknown. The V end gives up 3 bases and the J end 1 base, leaving 6 bases in the junction not matched to a gene. Per the germline V gene, MDHEN is the CDR1 and SYDVKM is the CDR2. The CDR3 holds 16 amino acids from the cysteine to the phenylalanine. Solely the CDR3 DNA is kept, with 48 bases framed from the first base. In total, 630 or so healthy bone marrow donors made up the cohort. At the time of sampling, all cohort members were nominally healthy, though unrecorded immune exposures were likely present. The donor was CMV seronegative and belonged to the group of 352 seronegative cohort members. A peripheral blood sample was collected from each donor, and TCR beta sequencing was performed on peripheral blood mononuclear cells. The Qiagen DNeasy Blood Extraction Kit was used to extract genomic DNA from the blood cell samples.

The data are from a study of cytomegalovirus exposure and HLA in healthy donors (dated by TCRdb to the late 2010s). As for the study more broadly: An earlier analysis of approximately 550 of the donors reported 250 to 350 Gb of sequence data and around 120 million unique TCR beta sequences from 150 million to 200 million T cells. Approximately 300 gigabases of sequencing data and around 87 million unique TCR sequences were included in an early release covering around 650 HLA-typed donors. Of the 398 genotyped donors, approximately 80% fell in the genetic ancestry cluster associated with self-reported Caucasian donors. The study aimed to test whether cataloging public T cell receptors could reveal signatures of past pathogen exposure. The study profiled the T cell repertoires of 666 subjects by immunosequencing and related them to cytomegalovirus serostatus. Along with the approximately 700-subject first cohort, a separate validation cohort of around 110 different subjects was used. High-throughput TCR immunosequencing, statistical association of individual TCRs with disease status, and machine learning were combined to predict cytomegalovirus infection status. A later analysis re-analyzed previously published TCR beta repertoires from approximately 700 donors and added high-resolution HLA genotyping to study TCR occurrence patterns. The later analysis used no new phenotypic data to find candidate immune exposures, relying instead on TCR beta sequences and their occurrence across donors. An earlier analysis of 450 to 750 of the donors used high-throughput TCR beta sequencing to judge whether each TCR beta V gene segment behaved as functional or pseudogenic. Donor age, sex, ethnicity and CMV serostatus were compiled together with the repertoire data. A later genetic analysis took genome-wide SNP genotypes for about three fifths of the roughly 700 donors and used that subset as a discovery cohort. All discovery cohort repertoires had been generated using a single sequencing platform. HLA typing covered class I and class II loci at four-digit resolution. The number of typed donors differed by locus: 629-630 for A, B, C, DRB1 and DQB1; roughly 510 for DQA1; 606 for DPA1; and some 450 for DPB1. Roughly five DR-DQ haplotypes were handled as single units for association and clustering because linkage in the cohort was strong. Among under 450 genotyped donors of the cohort, an average of roughly 240,000 unique TCR beta nucleotide sequences were sequenced per donor, roughly 18% of them non-productive.

Receptor libraries were prepared by the immunoSEQ multiplex PCR assay. For the multiplex PCR, a mixture combining 60 forward primers for TCR Vbeta segments and 13 reverse primers for TCR Jbeta segments was used. Amplification of the CDR3 region of rearranged TCR beta genes was performed with a multiplex PCR assay on genomic DNA. The Illumina HiSeq System was used to sequence the amplified TCR beta libraries as 87-base-pair reads. The study's own analysis went as follows. In a later analysis, around 80 million unique TCR beta chains were counted across the approximately 670 repertoires, and approximately 9.9 million of these chains were shared by at least two donors. A nearest-neighbor algorithm error-corrected the raw reads and collapsed the reads into unique sequences, merging closely related sequences to remove PCR and sequencing errors. V, D and J gene segments were assigned by aligning CDR3 sequences to IMGT reference sequences. For a sequence to be retained, a match of at least six nucleotides was required to both a V gene segment and a J gene segment. Rearrangements were called productive when the CDR3 lacked stop codons and stayed in frame with V and J; all others were non-productive. CDR3 was defined by IMGT convention, running from the second conserved V-encoded cysteine to the conserved J-encoded phenylalanine. In an earlier analysis of around 570 of the donors, sequences lacking an unambiguous match to a single V gene segment were excluded. An earlier analysis of around 600 of the donors classified V segments as functional when productive rearrangements were above 56.7% and as segregating when the standard deviation between donors was above 5%. To diagnose cytomegalovirus status from the catalog of TCR beta chain sequences, a statistical classification framework was built. In a later analysis, TCR nucleotide sequences were compared against IMGT/GENE-DB human TR gene sequences so that V and J genes could be assigned. The TCRdist pipeline was used in a later analysis to assign CDR3 sequences and most-parsimonious VDJ recombination scenarios. In a later analysis, each TCR beta chain was defined by its CDR3 amino acid sequence together with its V-gene family, and reads lacking a unique V-gene family were excluded. To address suspected cross-contamination and a sequencing artifact, a later analysis removed roughly 640 highly shared, low-generation-probability nucleotide sequences. A later analysis calculated a clonal expansion index for each public chain from normalized within-repertoire ranks of inferred template counts. Generation probabilities in a later analysis came from a VDJ recombination model fitted to out-of-frame rearrangements, and those results were checked against IGoR. A later analysis scored TCR-TCR, TCR-HLA and TCR-CMV co-occurrence with hypergeometric tests, applying a repertoire-size bias correction to TCR pairs. A later analysis estimated false discovery rates by permuting HLA or CMV assignments 20 times. In a later analysis, co-occurring TCRs were grouped using DBSCAN, and TCRdist sequence similarity was added for clustering within HLA-allele-positive subsets. Co-occurrence clustering excluded repertoires with fewer than 30,000 or more than 120,000 public chains, plus five with anomalous nucleotide sharing. TCRdb limited this immuneACCESS table to in-frame rearrangements with V and J called. A share of clones is missing; checked studies link under half to unresolved V genes, and the rest is unexplained. The V and J calls and clone size are taken from that table; D and trimming were inferred from the DNA. The sample table includes some 200,000 clones. Roughly 0.7% of the sample rests with the top ten.

What the research found in general, with its limitations: Some IMGT-functional V segments, including TRBV6-2 and TRBV6-3, could not be told apart with the 87-base-pair reads, so those segments were excluded. The presence/absence analyses assumed that sequencing depth was roughly uniform across donors, and that assumption may not be true. Because some donors lacked HLA typing at each locus, the association tests relied only on the typed subset. V-gene and J-gene trimming of TCR beta chains was associated with a missense DCLRE1C variant in a later genetic analysis, and the association was replicated in an independent cohort. When HLA alleles, especially DR and DQ, strongly co-occurred, TCR associations were difficult to assign to individual alleles. Specific HLA alleles were associated with roughly 16,000 TCR beta sequences at a false discovery rate of 0.05 in a later analysis. A later analysis found that most CMV-associated TCR beta chains appeared HLA-restricted, with HLA associations seemingly driven largely by CMV exposure. An earlier analysis of around 540 of the donors showed that most TCR beta V segments appeared in productive rearrangements either about 87% or about 30% of the time, which broadly matched IMGT annotations. According to a later genetic analysis, donors in an Asian-associated ancestry cluster had fewer N-insertions in productive TCRs than the roughly 660-donor mean. The only immune exposure information available for the cohort was CMV serostatus. A few of the identified cytomegalovirus-associated TCR beta chains were confirmed in vitro to be specific for cytomegalovirus antigens. Linkage disequilibrium might explain the correlated functional status among segregating V segments, but an unknown experimental factor could not be excluded. In both the original and validation cohorts, the classifier was reported to diagnose cytomegalovirus status with high specificity and sensitivity. A further reported finding was that TCR beta sequences accurately predicted the HLA-A and HLA-B alleles for most subjects in the first cohort. Only TCR beta chains were sequenced in this cohort, and the absence of alpha or paired-chain data limited detectable features. The authors suggested that the approach could potentially be extended to other disease states and immunological phenotypes. Across donors, most TCR sequences were observed very rarely, whereas some public TCRs were present in many individuals. A later analysis found that TCR association rates varied across HLA loci, with DRB1 alleles showing the most associated TCRs and HLA-C alleles the fewest. A total of some 180 TCR beta chains were listed by the study as associated with cytomegalovirus. A later analysis reported that several top co-occurrence clusters appeared linked to parvovirus B19, influenza, CMV and Epstein-Barr virus. A later analysis found that HLA-associated TCR beta chains were more clonally expanded and had lower generation probabilities than equally common non-associated chains. The sequencing pipeline was judged likely to have produced a cluster of highly shared sequence variants as a technical artifact. Because counts were too low, under 20 rarely observed V segments, including chromosome 9 orphons, were left out of the earlier analysis of 587 of the donors.

The source material was PBMCs. This chain joins TRBV28 to TRBJ2-1; TRBD2 fits 7 bases in the junction. This clonotype was sampled from a boy younger than 18 in good health and CMV-seronegative. This receptor has the CDR3 CASSFVAAGSYNEQFF. The sequenced DNA is TGTGCCAGCAGTTTCGTGGCAGCGGGGTCCTACAATGAGCAGTTCTTC.